This T cell receptor beta chain was recorded in a study of shared clonotypes between healthy human individuals. Measured with immunoSEQ multiplex PCR; TCRdb has only the in-frame clones, and not every one. The data hold approximately 100,000 clones, with about 70% observed a single time. As concerns this clone: This specimen includes other DNA sequences encoding the same CDR3.

Trimming left V 6 bases short and J 1 base short, with 13 bases between. This CDR3 contains 14 residues. Germline assignment: CDR1 MNHEY and CDR2 SMNVEV (reference sequence). The TCR originated in a young woman in good health. J is TRBJ2-7 and V is TRBV27, with D unclear. Sequencing was done on a sample of memory CD8+ T cells sorted from blood. The subset: CD45RO+ cells pooled with CCR7-negative TemRA cells. The DNA of the CDR3 is TGTGCCAGCAGCCCAACGGGCTCTTCCTACGAGCAGTACTTC. This translates into CASSPTGSSYEQYF.